This T cell receptor (beta chain) was retrieved from a study of T cells in Graves' hyperthyroidism and ophthalmopathy. Study-wide results and limits: By a 13 V-J model, ophthalmopathy was set apart from stable hyperthyroidism.

RNA transcripts provided the source from which TCR beta CDR3 regions were amplified. The primer set for the first-round RT-PCR of the TCR CDR3 was HTBI. TCRdb recomputed calls from the multiplex PCR reads with MiXCR, one row per CDR3 protein. The repertoire consists of 550,000 to 650,000 distinct CDR3 sequences, with approximately 13% occurring once and the leading ten covering roughly 5.7%. Germline CDR1 and CDR2: MDHEN and SYDVKM. Trimming removed 6 bases at V and 1 base at J, with 16 bases between. The CDR3 length is 16 residues. On this clonotype: Its antigen is not identified. A read error may be the cause here, since a much bigger clone is one base away.

V gene TRBV28 combines with J gene TRBJ2-4; TRBD2 is a possible D gene (5 bases). Sequencing input: blood. The TCR sequence derives from a woman aged 25 to 39 with Graves' hyperthyroidism that later progressed to Graves' ophthalmopathy. This CDR3 is CASRPAAWVAKNIQYF. The CDR3 bases are TGTGCCAGCAGACCAGCGGCGTGGGTGGCCAAAAACATTCAGTACTTC.